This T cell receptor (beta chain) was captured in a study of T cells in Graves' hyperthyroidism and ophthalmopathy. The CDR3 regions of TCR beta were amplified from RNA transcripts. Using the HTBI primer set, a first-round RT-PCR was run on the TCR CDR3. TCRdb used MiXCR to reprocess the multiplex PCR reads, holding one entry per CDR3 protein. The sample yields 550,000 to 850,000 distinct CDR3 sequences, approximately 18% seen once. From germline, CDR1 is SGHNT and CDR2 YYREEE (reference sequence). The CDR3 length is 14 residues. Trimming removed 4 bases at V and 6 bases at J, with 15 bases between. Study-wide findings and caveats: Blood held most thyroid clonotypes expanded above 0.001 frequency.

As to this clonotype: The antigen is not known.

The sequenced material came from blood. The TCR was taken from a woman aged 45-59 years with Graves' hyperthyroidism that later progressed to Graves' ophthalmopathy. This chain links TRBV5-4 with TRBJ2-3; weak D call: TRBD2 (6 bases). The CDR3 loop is CASSGGTRQDTQYF. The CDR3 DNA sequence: TGTGCCAGCAGCGGAGGGACCCGGCAGGATACGCAGTATTTT. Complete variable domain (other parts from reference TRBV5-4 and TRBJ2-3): ETGVTQSPTHLIKTRGQQVTLRCSSQSGHNTVSWYQQALGQGPQFIFQYYREEENGRGNFPPRFSGLQFPNYSSELNVNALELDDSALYLCASSGGTRQDTQYFGPGTRLTVL.